Sequencing of this T cell receptor beta chain was carried out in a study of cytomegalovirus exposure and HLA in healthy donors. Regarding this clone: Antigen unknown.

Germline CDR1 and CDR2: KGHSH and LQKENI. V lost 8 bases and J lost 0; bases outside the gene matches: 4. The CDR3 length is 14 residues. Both 60 Vbeta primers and 13 Jbeta primers went into the PCR. Using immunoSEQ multiplex PCR, the repertoire was profiled, and TCRdb retains in-frame clones only, with some absent. The sample shows more than 80,000 clones, 65% to 75% of them seen only once. The study's findings and limits: The study recorded around 160 TCR beta chains that were cytomegalovirus-associated. In a later analysis, the majority of CMV-associated beta chains seemingly showed HLA restriction. Analysis performed later showed TCR beta chains linked to HLA being more clonally expanded than equally common others.

The TCR sequence derives from a man in his 60s in good health and CMV-seronegative. The V and J genes are TRBV18 and TRBJ1-3; TRBD1 aligns across 7 bases. Sequencing used PBMCs. Written as DNA, the CDR3 is TGTGCCAGCACCACAGGGGTCTCTGGAAACACCATATATTTT. This translates into CASTTGVSGNTIYF.